This T cell receptor (beta chain) was identified in a study of blood T cells in healthy people across ages. As for the study in general: Researchers report that template switching captured about one barcoded beta molecule per two T cells. Notes on the study in general: Unsorted PBMC input precluded a conclusive naive versus antigen-experienced comparison.

This clonotype was observed a handful of times. Its target is not known. V lost 3 bases, J lost 8 bases, and 15 bases lay in between. CDR3 length equals 14 residues. CDR1 and CDR2 (germline): SGHRS, YFSETQ. With a J-beta primer mix and a sample-barcoded 5' primer, a second PCR ran about 7 to 11 cycles. A tag from a template-switch adaptor with 12 random nucleotides marked each cDNA molecule. TCRdb used MiXCR to reprocess the 5' RACE reads, holding one entry per CDR3 protein. The table includes approximately 800,000 distinct CDR3 sequences, under 40% detected once. The sequence was obtained from a man aged 18 to 30 in good health. The chain combines TRBV5-1 with TRBJ2-1; tentative D call: TRBD2 (5 bases). Sequenced input: blood. The CDR3 protein is CASSSRTGDDEQFF. CDR3 nucleotide sequence: TGCGCCAGCAGCTCGAGGACTGGAGATGATGAGCAGTTCTTC. The full variable domain, its missing parts supplied by reference TRBV5-1 and TRBJ2-1, is KAGVTQTPRYLIKTRGQQVTLSCSPISGHRSVSWYQQTPGQGLQFLFEYFSETQRNKGNFPGRFSGRQFSNSRSEMNVSTLELGDSALYLCASSSRTGDDEQFFGPGTRLTVL.